A selection of T cell receptor beta chains follows, all from one sample in a study of T-cell memory formation after mild COVID-19. TCRdb reprocessed the 5' RACE reads with MiXCR, giving one entry per CDR3 protein. Here the sample spans approximately 480,000 distinct CDR3 sequences, roughly 20% being singletons. The material sequenced was PBMCs or a T cell subset sorted from them (not recorded which). The receptors shown here come from an adult woman who had mild COVID-19 (a few samples of this study predate the infection). Cell type and time point are not known. The CDR3 runs from the conserved cysteine through the conserved F or W. D genes are given only for firm matches. Clone size, where shown, is once, few, many, or a class for clones that have expanded.

-	few	TRBJ1-1	TRBV3-1	TGTGCCAGCAGTCACCCGGGACTCAACACTGAAGCTTTCTTT	CASSHPGLNTEAFF
-	few	TRBJ1-1	TRBV3-1	TGTGCCAGCAGCCAAGATACAGCCGCTAGGTACACTGAAGCTTTCTTT	CASSQDTAARYTEAFF
TRBD2	few	TRBJ2-5	TRBV5-1	TGCGCCAGCAGCTCCGGGACTATTCAAGAGACCCAGTACTTC	CASSSGTIQETQYF
TRBD2	-	TRBJ2-7	TRBV4-1	TGCGCCAGCAGCCAGAGGACTAGAGGCATGGGAAACGAGCAGTACTTC	CASSQRTRGMGNEQYF
-	few	TRBJ2-7	TRBV19	TGTGCCAGTAGCACTGGGGGGCGCGTCCCCTACGAGCAGTACTTC	CASSTGGRVPYEQYF
TRBD1	-	TRBJ1-5	TRBV2	TGTGCCAGCAGGACCGGGACAGGGGTAAATCAGCCCCAGCATTTT	CASRTGTGVNQPQHF
TRBD1	once	TRBJ1-1	TRBV20-1	TGCAGTGCCGCAGGGGGCACGAACACTGAAGCTTTCTTT	CSAAGGTNTEAFF
TRBD2	few	TRBJ2-2	TRBV7-9	TGTGCCAGCAGCTCAACTAGCGGGAGGGGAACCGGGGAGCTGTTTTTT	CASSSTSGRGTGELFF
TRBD1	-	TRBJ1-5	TRBV5-5	TGTGCCAGCAGGGAGGGACAGGGAAGTCAGCCCCAGCATTTT	CASREGQGSQPQHF
-	-	TRBJ1-6	TRBV24-1	TGTGCCACCAGTGAACCTCGTTTCGGCTCACCCCTCCACTTT	CATSEPRFGSPLHF
-	few	TRBJ2-2	TRBV15	TGTGCCACCAGCAGAGGACATGGGTCCCCCGGGGAGCTGTTTTTT	CATSRGHGSPGELFF
-	-	TRBJ2-1	TRBV7-7	TGTGCCAGCAGCTTAGCGTTCACGGGACCCGGGAATGAGCAGTTCTTC	CASSLAFTGPGNEQFF
-	many	TRBJ2-3	TRBV7-3	TGTGCCAGCAGCTTAACGTCAGGAGGGGGCGGTAGCACAGATACGCAGTATTTT	CASSLTSGGGGSTDTQYF
TRBD2	once	TRBJ2-3	TRBV9	TGTGCCAGCAGTACTAGCGGGACTGGCGCAGATACGCAGTATTTT	CASSTSGTGADTQYF
-	-	TRBJ2-3	TRBV14	TGTGCCAGCAGCCAGACTTGGCGGCAGAGCACAGATACGCAGTATTTT	CASSQTWRQSTDTQYF
-	many	TRBJ1-3	TRBV7-8	TGTGCCAGCAGCTTTCGGGACACGGTCTCTGGAAACACCATATATTTT	CASSFRDTVSGNTIYF
-	-	TRBJ1-5	TRBV6-2/TRBV6-3	TGTGCCAGCAGTCGGCGGGACTTTGCCTTCGCGAGCAATCAGCCCCAGCATTTT	CASSRRDFAFASNQPQHF
-	-	TRBJ1-1	TRBV11-2	TGTGCCAGCAGCTTATCCAGTGTTGCCCATGGTCGTATGAACACTGAAGCTTTCTTT	CASSLSSVAHGRMNTEAFF
TRBD1	-	TRBJ1-5	TRBV20-1	TGCAGTGCTAAAGCCGGGACAGGATTCAATCAGCCCCAGCATTTT	CSAKAGTGFNQPQHF
TRBD1	few	TRBJ1-1	TRBV12-3/TRBV12-4	TGTGCCAGCACCCAACAGGGGTTGAACACTGAAGCTTTCTTT	CASTQQGLNTEAFF
TRBD1	once	TRBJ1-2	TRBV29-1	TGCAGCGTCTCGCCCCGTTGGGACAGCTATGGCTACACCTTC	CSVSPRWDSYGYTF
TRBD1	-	TRBJ1-6	TRBV5-1	TGCGCCAGCAGCGCGGGACAGGGAAATTCACCCCTCCACTTT	CASSAGQGNSPLHF
-	-	TRBJ2-1	TRBV9	TGTGCCAGCAGCGTAGAACCAAGCGGATACAATGAGCAGTTCTTC	CASSVEPSGYNEQFF
TRBD2	-	TRBJ2-7	TRBV12-3/TRBV12-4	TGTGCCAGCAGCTCCGTGGTAGCGGGAGATTGGTACGAGCAGTACTTC	CASSSVVAGDWYEQYF
-	-	TRBJ2-1	TRBV5-1	-	CASSFARGAEFF
TRBD1	few	TRBJ2-7	TRBV27	TGTGCCAGCAGTCCCTCCCCGGGGACAGGGACCTACGAGCAGTACTTC	CASSPSPGTGTYEQYF
TRBD2	many	TRBJ2-7	TRBV12-3/TRBV12-4	TGTGCCAGCAGTTTTAGGACTAGCGGGTCCTACGAGCAGTACTTC	CASSFRTSGSYEQYF
TRBD2	few	TRBJ2-3	TRBV7-9	TGTGCCAGCAGCGGATGGGTAGCGGGAGGGCATTTAGATACGCAGTATTTT	CASSGWVAGGHLDTQYF
-	-	TRBJ2-3	TRBV9	TGTGCCAGCAGCGTAGAACTTACCTCCTACACAGATACGCAGTATTTT	CASSVELTSYTDTQYF
TRBD1	few	TRBJ2-7	TRBV29-1	TGCAGCGTTGAAGCTGGACAGGGCTACGAGCAGTACTTC	CSVEAGQGYEQYF
TRBD1	few	TRBJ1-6	TRBV18	TGTGCCAGCTCACGAGTAACGACAGGGGGCGGAATTAATTCACCCCTCCACTTT	CASSRVTTGGGINSPLHF
-	-	TRBJ1-2	TRBV7-3	TGTGCCAGCAGTCCCTCCGACAGCTATGGCTACACCTTC	CASSPSDSYGYTF
-	-	TRBJ2-7	TRBV6-1	TGTGCCAGCAGTGAGAACTACGAGCAGTACTTC	CASSENYEQYF
-	-	TRBJ2-3	TRBV9	TGTGCCAGCAGCGTAGGTGCAACCAGCACAGATACGCAGTATTTT	CASSVGATSTDTQYF
TRBD2	few	TRBJ2-7	TRBV5-1	TGCGCCAGCAGCTTCTCGGGGGGGCCTCCCTACGAGCAGTACTTC	CASSFSGGPPYEQYF
-	-	TRBJ2-1	TRBV19	TGTGCCAGTAGCCATAGGGCCGGGACCTATGAGCAGTTCTTC	CASSHRAGTYEQFF
-	-	TRBJ1-2	TRBV30	TGTGCCTGGAGGGCCCCGGGAAACTATGGCTACACCTTC	CAWRAPGNYGYTF